The TCR beta chain under discussion was sequenced for a study of Ad26.COV2.S vaccination and SARS-CoV-2 variants. Broader study findings: Reported post-vaccination CD8+ and CD4+ T cell responses to spike showed substantial breadth. People who got the vaccine or the placebo had similar non-spike TCR breadth. Placebo recipients trailed vaccine recipients in spike-specific TCR breadth. Total T cell responses, in the TCR breadth and depth analyses, may have been underestimated.

With regard to this clone: Its antigen is currently unknown.

Clones were sequenced by immunoSEQ multiplex PCR, and TCRdb holds only the in-frame ones, with some missing. The data show some 190,000 clones, roughly 89% seen once. V dropped 5 bases and J dropped 6; count of bases not matched to a gene: 14. CDR3 length: 17 amino acids. Germline-derived CDR1 and CDR2 are SGHRS and YFSETQ. The sample consisted of peripheral blood, taken after recovery from COVID-19. V gene TRBV5-1 combines with J gene TRBJ1-4; 9 positions match TRBD1. The sequence derives from a human donor who had recovered from COVID-19. CDR3 sequence (DNA): TGCGCCAGCAGACTTACCACAGGGGGCAGTGGGGATGAAAAACTGTTTTTT. Amino acid sequence: CASRLTTGGSGDEKLFF. Drawing the rest from reference TRBV5-1 and TRBJ1-4, the complete variable domain is KAGVTQTPRYLIKTRGQQVTLSCSPISGHRSVSWYQQTPGQGLQFLFEYFSETQRNKGNFPGRFSGRQFSNSRSEMNVSTLELGDSALYLCASRLTTGGSGDEKLFFGSGTQLSVL.